This paragraph reports one T cell receptor beta chain. Ten or more counts support this clonotype. What this receptor recognizes is not known. No base quality values were provided; no much bigger clone lies one nucleotide off. Amplification of TCR beta CDR3 regions was carried out from RNA transcripts. For the first round of RT-PCR on the TCR CDR3, the HTBI primer set was used together with the Qiagen OneStep RT-PCR kit. A second multiplex PCR round built the libraries, followed by size selection and purification. Sequencing of the libraries was done on an Illumina HiSeq2000 using paired-end 100 bp reads. Per the original workflow: Raw data were processed with SOAPnuke, discarding reads with adapters, uncalled bases, mean Phred below 15, or no exact constant-primer or identifier match. High-quality paired reads were merged with COPE v1.2.5, and unique nucleotide sequences were defined as clonotypes. Clonotypes were aligned to IMGT TRBV, TRBD and TRBJ reference segments using MiTCR v1.1. Only V-J combinations with frequency above 0.0001, covering approximately 99% of repertoires, were analysed. The TCS score was defined as F50 (clonal expansion) divided by E x V (chaos), with BLOSUM62-based TCRdist calculated between CDR3 peptides within each V-J. Welch's t-statistics and random forest reduced around 510 V-J features to 13, which were used in a naive Bayes classifier (R e1071). TCRdb cleaned the public reads at Q25 with fastp, built clones with MiXCR and kept in-frame beta chains. One record per CDR3 amino acid sequence lists the most common genes and DNA. The V and J calls follow TCRdb's processing rather than the paper's. The sample table holds fewer than 400,000 distinct CDR3 sequences, of which roughly 25% were seen once. The ten largest clones add up to around 67% of the sample.

V is trimmed back by 4 bases and J by 7 bases, and the junction contains 10 bases that no gene match accounts for. CDR1 and CDR2, looked up from the germline V gene, are MDHEN and SYDVKM. The CDR3 holds 17 amino acids from the cysteine to the phenylalanine. This entry keeps only the CDR3 DNA: 51 bases, framed from base 1. Stable Graves' hyperthyroidism was defined as no progression to ophthalmopathy during 18 months of follow-up. Hyperthyroidism patients were newly diagnosed, had a disease duration of under 2 months, and were aged 18 to 65 years. Any patient with an uncontrolled infection, another autoimmune disease, pregnancy or lactation was excluded. Diagnoses were based on clinical symptoms, serum thyroxine and TRAb, thyroid ultrasound and orbital computed tomography. PBMCs were isolated from 8 to 10 ml of fresh peripheral blood by Ficoll-Paque density gradient centrifugation. Total RNA was extracted with Trizol reagent, and quality was checked on an Agilent 2100 Bioanalyzer.

The data were taken from a study of T cells in Graves' hyperthyroidism and ophthalmopathy (dated by TCRdb to the late 2010s). With respect to the entire study: Peripheral blood samples were taken at initial diagnosis, before any treatment was given. After blood sampling, hyperthyroidism patients were treated with methimazole at a starting dose of 30 mg daily, and ophthalmopathy patients were treated with high-dose intravenous methylprednisolone. In addition, the study compared T-cell repertoires in thyroid tissue and in blood from five or six Graves' hyperthyroidism patients. A discovery cohort of about a hundred patients, 43 with Graves' ophthalmopathy and more than 55 with stable Graves' hyperthyroidism, was used to find distinguishing TCR V-J signatures. The approximately 90 discovery patients were randomly split 7:3 into training and test sets. TCR Vbeta CDR3 sequencing of 120 to 150 peripheral blood samples (around 45 ophthalmopathy, about 75 hyperthyroidism and some 17 progressor patients) is reported in the paper. An independent validation cohort of fewer than 20 hyperthyroidism patients and about 16 patients who later progressed to ophthalmopathy tested prospective prediction of ophthalmopathy. Study-wide conclusions, independent of this receptor: Ophthalmopathy was separated from stable hyperthyroidism by a 13 V-J signature model, with 87.88% sensitivity and 81% to 83% specificity obtained in cross-validation and 80%/75% obtained in testing. No statistical method was used to set the sample size in advance, and investigators knew the group allocation. Most expanded thyroid clonotypes (frequency above 0.001) were also detected in blood, suggesting blood repertoires may reflect thyroid immune responses. During validation, the model predicted progression to ophthalmopathy a median of approximately 6.5 months ahead of onset, with almost 71% sensitivity and 72% to 80% specificity.

The receptor was derived from a man aged 45-65 years with Graves' hyperthyroidism. The V and J genes are TRBV28 and TRBJ2-2; 12 bases in the junction line up with TRBD2. The sample consisted of blood. The CDR3 protein: CASSSLRLAGDIGELFF. In nucleotide form, the sequence is TGTGCCAGCAGTTCCCTACGACTAGCGGGAGATATCGGGGAGCTGTTTTTT.